This T cell receptor beta chain was captured in a study of high-grade serous ovarian cancer treatment subgroups. Points from the study as a whole: Different patients shared almost no repertoire; same-patient tumors shared about 0.095 to 0.79.

In the case of this clone: Its matching antigen is unknown.

Profiling relied on immunoSEQ multiplex PCR, and the TCRdb table lists in-frame clones only, not all of them. The profile covers 750 to 1,000 clones, with almost 70% appearing a single time and roughly a tenth taken by the ten largest. Tumor tissue was taken before any definitive surgery or chemotherapy was given. This sequence originates from a human donor with high-grade serous ovarian cancer. Specimen: tumor tissue.

For the CDR3, the DNA is TGTGCCAGCCGAAAGCCCCAAGAGACCCAGTACTTC. Translating gives CASRKPQETQYF. V usage is TRBV11-3 and J usage is TRBJ2-5; no firm D call. This CDR3 spans 12 amino acids. Germline V gene sequence: CDR1 SGHNT, CDR2 YENEEA. The germline V and J ends were trimmed by 8 bases and 1 base, with 8 bases remaining between them.